These 4 T cell receptor beta chains were all obtained from the same sample, sequenced in a study of CD8 T cells in Susac syndrome. A quantity of about 0.45 to 1 ug RNA underwent reverse transcription using random hexamers. TCRdb ran MiXCR on the immunoSEQ multiplex PCR reads and lists one entry per CDR3 protein. The sample yields 190,000 or so distinct CDR3 sequences, roughly 96% seen once. The specimen was CD4+ T cells from PBMCs. The receptors stem from a human donor with multiple sclerosis.

The chain links TRBV3-1 to TRBJ2-7, with 11 bases that match TRBD2. The trim removed 6 bases at V and 12 bases at J, leaving 7 bases unmatched. The germline V gene has CDR1 LGHDT and CDR2 YNNKEL (reference sequence). CDR3 size: 12 residues. CDR3 region: CASSPSGGPRYF. DNA for the CDR3: TGTGCCAGCAGTCCTAGCGGGGGGCCTCGGTACTTC.

A single count supports this clonotype. The V gene is TRBV7-2, the J gene TRBJ2-5; 7 nucleotides agree with TRBD2. The CDR3 runs 14 residues. V trimming: 5 bases; J trimming: 7 bases; junction bases outside the gene matches: 10. The germline CDR1 and CDR2 sequences are SGHTA and FQGNSA. The CDR3 region has the DNA TGTGCCAGCAGCCCGGAACTAGCGTCTGGGACCCAGTACTTC. The encoded protein is CASSPELASGTQYF.

V and J are TRBV12-5 and TRBJ2-1; 12 nucleotides match TRBD2. The CDR3 consists of 15 residues. Germline V gene lookup returns CDR1 LGHNT and CDR2 FRNRAP. Trimming took 10 bases from V and 7 from J; bases not matched to a gene: 11. The CDR3 bases are TGTGCTATAACCCCCCTAGCGGGAGGGCCGAATGAGCAGTTCTTC. This gives the protein CAITPLAGGPNEQFF. Full variable domain (remainder filled in from reference TRBV12-5 and TRBJ2-1): DARVTQTPRHKVTEMGQEVTMRCQPILGHNTVFWYRQTMMQGLELLAYFRNRAPLDDSGMPKDRFSAEMPDATLATLKIQPSEPRDSAVYFCAITPLAGGPNEQFFGPGTRLTVL.

The chain employs TRBV4-2 and TRBJ1-3; unclear D gene. Germline V gives CDR1 LGHNA, CDR2 YNFKEQ. This CDR3 has 14 residues. The ends were cut back, 0 bases at V and 1 base at J, with 4 bases in the middle. The CDR3, as DNA: TGTGCCAGCAGCCAAGACAGTTCTGGAAACACCATATATTTT. This encodes CASSQDSSGNTIYF.